Listed below are T cell receptor beta chains from one sample, sequenced in a study of vaccination effects on CD4 cells after COVID-19. Sequencing used immunoSEQ multiplex PCR; TCRdb keeps in-frame clones, though not all of them. The sample consists of roughly 25,000 clones, roughly 72% of them appearing once. What these receptors recognize is not known. This sample comprised CD4+ T cells from PBMCs cultured with SARS-CoV-2 spike peptides, obtained before COVID-19 vaccination. All receptors derive from a human donor who had a prior SARS-CoV-2 infection. Each CDR3 is given without its conserved first and last residue. Each record gives: V gene, J gene, CDR3 protein.

v_gene: TRBV7-8; j_gene: TRBJ2-3; CDR3aa: ATWPHTSTDTQY
v_gene: TRBV9; j_gene: TRBJ2-5; CDR3aa: ASSVGGQETQY
v_gene: TRBV19; j_gene: TRBJ2-5; CDR3aa: ASSKGTSGWEWETQY
v_gene: TRBV30; j_gene: TRBJ2-2; CDR3aa: AGQSYTGELF
v_gene: TRBV12-1; j_gene: TRBJ1-1; CDR3aa: ASSFVHPNTEAF
v_gene: TRBV14; j_gene: TRBJ2-7; CDR3aa: ASSHEPGEQY
v_gene: TRBV23-1; j_gene: TRBJ1-2; CDR3aa: ASSQSVNRGRSYT
v_gene: TRBV18; j_gene: TRBJ2-3; CDR3aa: ASSLIGGEDTQY
v_gene: TRBV10-3; j_gene: TRBJ2-3; CDR3aa: AISEGLAGATDTQY
v_gene: TRBV2; j_gene: TRBJ2-7; CDR3aa: ASRKDSNYEQY
v_gene: TRBV7-2; j_gene: TRBJ1-2; CDR3aa: ASSLMSAGAGYGYT
v_gene: TRBV12-5; j_gene: TRBJ1-1; CDR3aa: APLVPSPLRVHMNTEAF
v_gene: TRBV6-5; j_gene: TRBJ1-3; CDR3aa: ASSYGRNGNTIY
v_gene: TRBV30; j_gene: TRBJ1-1; CDR3aa: AWDRDLGRAF
v_gene: TRBV15; j_gene: TRBJ1-1; CDR3aa: ATSRLRGQGNTEAF
v_gene: TRBV15; j_gene: TRBJ2-4; CDR3aa: ATSRGYSAKNIQY
v_gene: TRBV5-1; j_gene: TRBJ1-6; CDR3aa: ASSFQLGAYNSPLH
v_gene: TRBV5-1; j_gene: TRBJ2-7; CDR3aa: ASSPAAGELYEQY
v_gene: TRBV18; j_gene: TRBJ2-1; CDR3aa: ASSPRQGVSSYNEQF
v_gene: TRBV19; j_gene: TRBJ2-1; CDR3aa: ASSNRLAGYNEQF
v_gene: TRBV18; j_gene: TRBJ2-7; CDR3aa: ASSLGLARSSYEQY
v_gene: TRBV9; j_gene: TRBJ2-7; CDR3aa: ASSSHSGTSLYEQY
v_gene: TRBV12-5; j_gene: TRBJ2-5; CDR3aa: ASLDRDQETQY
v_gene: TRBV11-2; j_gene: TRBJ1-6; CDR3aa: ASSPTLGSPLH
v_gene: TRBV5-1; j_gene: TRBJ2-1; CDR3aa: ASSLVRTAMGDEQF
v_gene: TRBV5-6; j_gene: TRBJ1-1; CDR3aa: ASSSGKTWNTEAF
v_gene: TRBV4-1; j_gene: TRBJ1-3; CDR3aa: ASSHPRTGSGSGNTIY
v_gene: TRBV4-2; j_gene: TRBJ2-1; CDR3aa: ASSLGLGTTTVYNEQF
v_gene: TRBV11-3; j_gene: TRBJ2-1; CDR3aa: ASSLSLASNEQF
v_gene: TRBV27; j_gene: TRBJ2-1; CDR3aa: ASSLGPAGGYNEQF
v_gene: TRBV2; j_gene: TRBJ1-5; CDR3aa: ASSERPGGGNQPQH
v_gene: TRBV7-3; j_gene: TRBJ2-1; CDR3aa: ASSRGLDWGYNEQF
v_gene: TRBV18; j_gene: TRBJ1-1; CDR3aa: ASSPREQGLGRAF
v_gene: TRBV5-1; j_gene: TRBJ2-3; CDR3aa: ASRGGLALEVTDTQY
v_gene: TRBV2; j_gene: TRBJ2-1; CDR3aa: ASTPRAGGDKEQF
v_gene: TRBV7-9; j_gene: TRBJ2-7; CDR3aa: ASSLVLAGFSYEQY
v_gene: TRBV7-3; j_gene: TRBJ1-1; CDR3aa: ASSLLGTGNTEAF
v_gene: TRBV30; j_gene: TRBJ1-1; CDR3aa: AWARAGWNREAF
v_gene: TRBV24-1; j_gene: TRBJ2-5; CDR3aa: ATSDPRTGSNQETQY
v_gene: TRBV6-5; j_gene: TRBJ2-7; CDR3aa: ASRALTGEQY
v_gene: TRBV7-9; j_gene: TRBJ1-4; CDR3aa: ASSPERGRKTNEKLF
v_gene: TRBV10-3; j_gene: TRBJ1-2; CDR3aa: AISDAAVYGYT
v_gene: TRBV7-9; j_gene: TRBJ1-2; CDR3aa: ASSASGFGQSYGYT
v_gene: TRBV7-3; j_gene: TRBJ2-7; CDR3aa: ASSLGGGTGDYEQY
v_gene: TRBV30; j_gene: TRBJ1-2; CDR3aa: AWSQGGYGYT
v_gene: TRBV7-9; j_gene: TRBJ2-1; CDR3aa: ASSTLVLSNEQF
v_gene: TRBV3-1/TRBV3-2; j_gene: TRBJ2-4; CDR3aa: ASTPTSWAKNIQY
v_gene: TRBV11-3; j_gene: TRBJ2-2; CDR3aa: ASRRGGLLNTGELF
v_gene: TRBV5-5; j_gene: TRBJ1-1; CDR3aa: ASNHREGARDTEAF
v_gene: TRBV6-4; j_gene: TRBJ2-7; CDR3aa: ASRTSGGSSYEQY
v_gene: TRBV12-3/TRBV12-4; j_gene: TRBJ1-2; CDR3aa: ASSFGVAT
v_gene: TRBV4-3; j_gene: TRBJ2-1; CDR3aa: ASRNHGATGEQF
v_gene: TRBV3-1/TRBV3-2; j_gene: TRBJ2-6; CDR3aa: ASSRGRTGANVLT
v_gene: TRBV24-1; j_gene: TRBJ2-1; CDR3aa: ATSDWGGGEQF
v_gene: TRBV7-2; j_gene: TRBJ1-4; CDR3aa: ASSRGWGSPTNEKLF